The 27 T cell receptor beta chains below were found in one sample sequenced in a study of T-cell memory formation after mild COVID-19. Each CDR3 protein is one row after TCRdb ran MiXCR on the 5' RACE reads. The sample carries about 600,000 distinct CDR3 sequences, about 20% recorded once. The sequenced sample was PBMCs or a T cell subset sorted from them (not recorded which). The receptors here all came from an adult woman who had mild COVID-19 (a few samples of this study predate the infection). Cell type and time point are not known.

This clonotype was observed at least ten times. The chain couples TRBV7-8 to TRBJ1-1; tentatively, D is TRBD1 (6 bases). There are 16 residues in the CDR3. The germline V and J ends were trimmed by 1 base and 2 bases, with 14 bases remaining between them. The germline gives CDR1 SGHVS, CDR2 FQNEAQ. The chain's CDR3 is CASSLGQGLANTEAFF. The CDR3 nucleotides are TGTGCCAGCAGCTTAGGTCAGGGGCTTGCAAACACTGAAGCTTTCTTT.

This clonotype was counted between two and nine times. The chain uses TRBV7-2 and TRBJ2-5; D is ambiguous. With 8 bases removed from V and 4 bases from J, the gap between germline ends came to 5 bases. Germline V gives CDR1 SGHTA, CDR2 FQGNSA. This CDR3 is built from 10 residues. As DNA, the CDR3 is TGTGCCAGCCTAGGAGAGACCCAGTACTTC. It translates to CASLGETQYF.

This clonotype was recorded a few times. The J gene is TRBJ2-5, the V gene TRBV5-1, with 9 bases lining up with TRBD1. V lost 5 bases and J lost 3; bases outside the gene matches: 5. This CDR3 contains 14 residues. Germline CDR1 is SGHRS and CDR2 is YFSETQ. The CDR3 sequence: CASSHTGGKETQYF. In nucleotides, the CDR3 is TGCGCCAGCAGTCATACAGGGGGCAAAGAGACCCAGTACTTC. The full variable domain, completed using reference TRBV5-1 and TRBJ2-5, is KAGVTQTPRYLIKTRGQQVTLSCSPISGHRSVSWYQQTPGQGLQFLFEYFSETQRNKGNFPGRFSGRQFSNSRSEMNVSTLELGDSALYLCASSHTGGKETQYFGPGTRLLVL.

The chain uses TRBV5-4 and TRBJ1-2; D uncertain. There are 15 residues in the CDR3. Germline CDR1 SGHNT, CDR2 YYREEE (reference sequence). V was shortened by 5 bases and J by 3 bases, with 17 bases between the two germline ends. The CDR3 DNA follows: TGTGCCAGCAGTTATGATCGGGCTTCGGACTATGGCTACACCTTC. This codes for CASSYDRASDYGYTF.

This clonotype was seen more than once but under ten times. This chain connects TRBV9 to TRBJ1-6; 7 bases line up with TRBD1. This CDR3 has 15 residues. After removal of 4 bases from V and 9 bases from J, the junction contained 10 bases not matched to a gene. Germline assignment: CDR1 SGDLS and CDR2 YYNGEE. In DNA, the CDR3 is TGTGCCAGCAGCCTCAGACAGGGTGGGGGTTCACCCCTCCACTTT. This codes for CASSLRQGGGSPLHF.

J is TRBJ2-1 and V is TRBV12-3 or TRBV12-4, with D unresolved. With 1 base removed from V and 5 bases from J, the gap between germline ends came to 6 bases. The CDR3 has 13 residues. CDR3 DNA sequence: TGTGCCAGCAGTTTAGTGGCCGACAATGAGCAGTTCTTC. Protein product: CASSLVADNEQFF.

This clonotype has at least ten counts. This chain uses TRBV12-3 or TRBV12-4 with TRBJ2-1, with D unresolved. There are 12 residues in the CDR3. The ends were cut back, 2 bases at V and 6 bases at J, with 5 bases in the middle. The CDR3 DNA follows: TGTGCCAGCAGTTTATCTAGCAATGAGCAGTTCTTC. Its translation is CASSLSSNEQFF.

This clonotype was detected many times. The chain is built from TRBV5-1 and TRBJ2-3, with 7 bases that match TRBD1. CDR3 length equals 15 residues. CDR1 is SGHRS and CDR2 is YFSETQ in the germline V gene. V shed 2 bases and J 4 bases; nucleotides not matched to a gene: 7. CDR3 region: CASSFRQGGSDTQYF. DNA of the CDR3: TGCGCCAGCAGCTTCAGACAGGGCGGATCAGATACGCAGTATTTT.

The V call is TRBV7-2, the J call TRBJ1-5; D remains unclear. Per germline, CDR1 SGHTA and CDR2 FQGNSA. This CDR3 is 14 amino acids long. V was cut by 1 base and J by 7 bases, with 11 bases left in between. The CDR3 DNA follows: TGTGCCAGCAGCTTAGTTGGTACGGACCAGCCCCAGCATTTT. It codes for CASSLVGTDQPQHF.

The J gene is TRBJ2-4, the V gene TRBV5-1; no definite D call. This CDR3 has 15 amino acids. Germline V gene sequence: CDR1 SGHRS, CDR2 YFSETQ. The V gene lost 0 bases and the J gene lost 2 bases, with 9 bases spanning the gap. This chain's CDR3 is CASSLVPGPKNIQYF. The CDR3 bases are TGCGCCAGCAGCTTGGTGCCAGGACCCAAAAACATTCAGTACTTC.

The chain couples TRBV5-1 to TRBJ1-2, with 12 bases fitting TRBD1. CDR1 is SGHRS and CDR2 is YFSETQ in the germline V gene. After removal of 7 bases from V and 2 bases from J, the junction contained 6 bases not matched to a gene. The CDR3 covers 15 residues. Here the CDR3 DNA reads TGCGCCAGCTCGGGACAGGGGGCTTCAAACTATGGCTACACCTTC. Residues: CASSGQGASNYGYTF.

This chain links TRBV5-1 with TRBJ2-1; 8 nucleotides match TRBD1. The germline V gene has CDR1 SGHRS and CDR2 YFSETQ. J gave up 4 bases and V 2 bases, and 8 bases lay outside the gene matches. There are 16 residues in the CDR3. The CDR3 nucleotides read TGCGCCAGCAGCTTATTGGACAGGGTGGATTACAATGAGCAGTTCTTC. Translation gives CASSLLDRVDYNEQFF. Looking up the rest from reference TRBV5-1 and TRBJ2-1 gives the full variable domain: KAGVTQTPRYLIKTRGQQVTLSCSPISGHRSVSWYQQTPGQGLQFLFEYFSETQRNKGNFPGRFSGRQFSNSRSEMNVSTLELGDSALYLCASSLLDRVDYNEQFFGPGTRLTVL.

This clonotype was seen a few times. The chain recombines TRBV18 with TRBJ1-1; D perhaps matches TRBD1 (5 bases). CDR1 KGHSH and CDR2 LQKENI come from the germline V gene. V lost 4 bases and J 2 bases, leaving 11 bases between the germline ends. This CDR3 has 14 residues. The CDR3: CASSLDRFNTEAFF. For the CDR3, the DNA is TGTGCCAGCTCACTTGACAGATTTAACACTGAAGCTTTCTTT.

The V gene is TRBV18, the J gene TRBJ2-1, with D possibly TRBD2 on 5 matching bases. CDR3 length: 12 residues. Looked up from germline, CDR1 is KGHSH and CDR2 is LQKENI. With 1 base removed from V and 8 bases from J, the gap between germline ends came to 6 bases. CDR3 in amino acids: CASSPRRYEQFF. CDR3 sequence (DNA): TGTGCCAGCTCACCACGGAGGTATGAGCAGTTCTTC.

The chain employs TRBV7-3 and TRBJ2-2, with D uncertain. Germline V lookup: CDR1 SGHTA, CDR2 FQGTGA. Trimming took off 7 bases at V and 2 bases at J, with 14 bases between the two ends. CDR3 length: 15 amino acids. The CDR3 sequence is CASNEVGGNTGELFF. CDR3 nucleotide sequence: TGTGCCAGCAACGAGGTGGGCGGAAACACCGGGGAGCTGTTTTTT.

CDR3 nucleotide sequence: TGTGCCAGCAGCTTAGGGGGGACAGGGGCGAACACTGAAGCTTTCTTT. It yields the protein CASSLGGTGANTEAFF. This chain uses TRBV11-2 with TRBJ1-1, with 10 bases aligning to TRBD1. Per the germline V gene, CDR1 is SGHAT and CDR2 is FQNNGV. This CDR3 has 16 residues. The V segment lost 1 base and the J segment 1 base; nucleotides outside the gene matches: 3.

This chain links TRBV12-3 or TRBV12-4 with TRBJ1-2; 8 positions agree with TRBD1. The CDR3 length is 16 residues. Trimming cost V 5 bases and J 4 bases; bases outside gene matches: 12. The CDR3 protein is CASSRQGSQLGYGYTF. DNA of the CDR3: TGTGCCAGCAGTCGACAGGGGTCCCAATTGGGCTATGGCTACACCTTC.

In its sample, this clonotype was seen a few times. The J gene is TRBJ2-3, the V gene TRBV5-1; tentatively, D is TRBD1 or TRBD2 (5 bases each). Germline CDR1 and CDR2: SGHRS and YFSETQ. Trimming took 0 bases from V and 0 from J, leaving 14 bases between them. The CDR3 sequence is 17 residues long. In DNA form, the CDR3 reads TGCGCCAGCAGCTTGGGGGACGGAATTTCTAGCACAGATACGCAGTATTTT. Its translation: CASSLGDGISSTDTQYF.

This clonotype came up a few times. V usage is TRBV7-2 and J usage is TRBJ1-2; 7 nucleotides align to TRBD1. With 8 bases clipped from V and 0 bases from J, the junction kept 12 bases outside the gene matches. Germline-derived CDR1 and CDR2 are SGHTA and FQGNSA. This CDR3 comprises 16 residues. The CDR3, as DNA: TGTGCCAGCCAGAGACAGGGAACCACAGCTAACTATGGCTACACCTTC. It is translated as CASQRQGTTANYGYTF.

This clonotype was observed a handful of times. The chain couples TRBV2 to TRBJ2-3; TRBD1 matches 9 bases. Germline CDR1 SNHLY, CDR2 FYNNEI. CDR3 size: 15 residues. V was clipped by 6 bases and J by 3 bases; unmatched bases: 7. This CDR3 reads CASREGQGITDTQYF. DNA for the CDR3: TGTGCCAGCAGGGAGGGACAGGGTATAACAGATACGCAGTATTTT.

This chain uses TRBV9 with TRBJ1-1; 10 bases align to TRBD1. After removal of 2 bases from V and 1 base from J, the junction contained 11 bases not matched to a gene. This CDR3 has 18 amino acids. Looked up from germline, CDR1 is SGDLS and CDR2 is YYNGEE. CDR3 residues: CASSVTRGTGEQNTEAFF. For the CDR3, the DNA is TGTGCCAGCAGCGTTACAAGAGGGACAGGGGAACAGAACACTGAAGCTTTCTTT.

V and J are TRBV20-1 and TRBJ2-5; D is ambiguous. V was shortened by 3 bases and J by 2 bases, with 16 bases between the two germline ends. CDR1 and CDR2 from the germline V gene are DFQATT and SNEGSKA (reference sequence). The CDR3 totals 15 residues. The CDR3 coding sequence is TGCAGTGCTAGCTCAGGAGAAACCCTTCAAGAGACCCAGTACTTC. This sequence encodes CSASSGETLQETQYF.

This clonotype was recorded a few times. V is TRBV6-5 and J is TRBJ2-7; 7 bases agree with TRBD1. The CDR3 is 15 residues long. In germline, CDR1 is MNHEY, CDR2 SVGAGI. Trimming removed 6 bases from V and 3 bases from J; junction bases left unmatched: 11. This CDR3 reads CASRPRQGRGYEQYF. In DNA form, the CDR3 reads TGTGCCAGCAGACCCCGACAGGGTAGGGGCTACGAGCAGTACTTC.

This clonotype was counted between two and nine times. V gene TRBV7-9 combines with J gene TRBJ2-7, with 8 bases that match TRBD1. The CDR3 totals 16 residues. After removal of 5 bases from V and 6 bases from J, the junction contained 15 bases not matched to a gene. Per germline, CDR1 SEHNR and CDR2 FQNEAQ (reference sequence). CDR3: CASSPPPDRVPGEQYF. For the CDR3, the DNA is TGTGCCAGCAGCCCCCCCCCGGACAGGGTTCCCGGCGAGCAGTACTTC.

V and J are TRBV7-9 and TRBJ2-7, with 7 bases identical to TRBD2. The CDR3 sequence is 12 residues long. Germline CDR1 SEHNR, CDR2 FQNEAQ (reference sequence). The junction had 1 base not matched to a gene; V was cut back by 6 bases and J by 2 bases. The CDR3 sequence is CASSGGAYEQYF. CDR3 nucleotide sequence: TGTGCCAGCAGTGGGGGGGCCTACGAGCAGTACTTC.

The V and J genes are TRBV2 and TRBJ1-1; 8 nucleotides match TRBD1. Germline V gives CDR1 SNHLY, CDR2 FYNNEI. The trim removed 6 bases at V and 3 bases at J, leaving 6 bases unmatched. The CDR3 runs 14 residues. CDR3 bases: TGTGCCAGCAGACGCAGGGGGCGCGACACTGAAGCTTTCTTT. Translation gives CASRRRGRDTEAFF.

V and J are TRBV2 and TRBJ2-6; D is unresolved. The V gene's germline CDR1 is SNHLY and CDR2 FYNNEI. V lost 2 bases to trimming and J lost 0 bases, with 11 bases between them. The CDR3 is 17 residues long. As DNA, the CDR3 is TGTGCCAGCAGTGAATGGCACGCCCGCTCTGGGGCCAACGTCCTGACTTTC. Protein product: CASSEWHARSGANVLTF.